This entry describes one T cell receptor beta chain. Its antigen is as yet unknown. The data are from a study of cytomegalovirus exposure and HLA in healthy donors. Whole-study results and caveats: TRBV6-2, TRBV6-3 and some other V segments were unresolvable in 87-base-pair reads. In a later analysis, at a false discovery rate of 0.05, fewer than 20,000 TCR beta sequences were associated with HLA alleles. A further, later analysis showed that HLA-associated TCR beta chains (compared with equally common others) were more clonally expanded.

The PCR employed 60 Vbeta primers together with 13 Jbeta primers. The repertoire was sequenced with immunoSEQ multiplex PCR; TCRdb's copy has only in-frame clones and lacks some. The sample has 75,000 or so clones, approximately 81% seen once. CDR1 and CDR2 (germline): SGHDN, FVKESK. The germline V and J ends were trimmed by 4 bases and 5 bases, with 18 bases remaining between them. The CDR3 sequence is 16 residues long. Donors counted as nominally healthy when sampled, yet unrecorded immune exposures were likely. Sequencing input: PBMCs. The TCR originated in a woman between 25 and 40 years old in good health and CMV-seropositive. The chain couples TRBV14 to TRBJ2-1; perhaps TRBD2 as D (5 bases). CDR3 nucleotides: TGTGCCAGCAGCCCCCGACTAACTATCAGTCACAATGAGCAGTTCTTC. Protein: CASSPRLTISHNEQFF.